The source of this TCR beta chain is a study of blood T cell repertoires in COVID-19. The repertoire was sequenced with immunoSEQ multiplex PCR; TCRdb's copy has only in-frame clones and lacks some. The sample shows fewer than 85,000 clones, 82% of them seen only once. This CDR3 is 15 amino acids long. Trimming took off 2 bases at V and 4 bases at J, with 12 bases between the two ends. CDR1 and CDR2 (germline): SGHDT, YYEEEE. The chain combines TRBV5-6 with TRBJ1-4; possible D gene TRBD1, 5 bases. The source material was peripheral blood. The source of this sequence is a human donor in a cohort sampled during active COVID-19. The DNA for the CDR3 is TGTGCCAGCAGCTTCATGGGGGGTTTTAATGAAAAACTGTTTTTT. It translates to CASSFMGGFNEKLFF.